These T cell receptor beta chains were read from a single sample in a study of T cell changes during pregnancy in multiple sclerosis. Clones were read by immunoSEQ multiplex PCR, and TCRdb kept only the in-frame ones, dropping some. The sample holds some 71,000 clones, about 90% seen once. Here the sequenced sample was peripheral blood, taken after pregnancy. Receptors were obtained from a female donor with multiple sclerosis, enrolled in a pregnancy study. Each CDR3 is given with its conserved first and last residue. Fields, in order: CDR3 DNA, CDR3 protein, clone size, V gene, D gene, CDR3 length, J gene. The D gene is left open where the match is weak. Clone size is stated in some rows and not others, as once, few, many or a class when expanded.

TGTGCCAGCAGCTCTGTGACAATCGGCCAAGAGACCCAGTACTTC CASSSVTIGQETQYF . TRBV5-4 . 15 TRBJ2-5
TGTGCCAGCAGCTTCTCTCCTAGTTTCTACGAGCAGTACTTC CASSFSPSFYEQYF . TRBV5-5 . 14 TRBJ2-7
TGTGCCAGTAGTACCCTCGGGGGTGCCAAAAACATTCAGTACTTC CASSTLGGAKNIQYF . TRBV19 . 15 TRBJ2-4
TGTGCCAGCAGTGATCTCGGGCAGCCCCAGCATTTT CASSDLGQPQHF . TRBV2 . 12 TRBJ1-5
TGCGCCAGCAGCCGCGGACTAGCGGGAGTCATTGAGCAGTTCTTC CASSRGLAGVIEQFF once TRBV4-1 TRBD2 15 TRBJ2-1
TGTGCCAGCAGCCCGGGACAGGGAAGTAAAGAGACCCAGTACTTC CASSPGQGSKETQYF once TRBV7-8 TRBD1 15 TRBJ2-5
TGCGCCAGCAGCCAAGTTTTAAGGGGAGGGCTGGATGGCTACACCTTC CASSQVLRGGLDGYTF . TRBV4-1 . 16 TRBJ1-2
TGCGCCAGCAGTGCGAGCAGCGGCCACCAAGAGACCCAGTACTTC CASSASSGHQETQYF . TRBV10-1 . 15 TRBJ2-5
TGTGCCAGCTCACCATGGGCGGGCAGGGGCAATGAGCAGTTCTTC CASSPWAGRGNEQFF . TRBV18 . 15 TRBJ2-1
TGCGCCAGCAGCGCGGGGATGGGCACTGAAGCTTTCTTT CASSAGMGTEAFF . TRBV10-1 . 13 TRBJ1-1